A single sample gave rise to the 12 T cell receptor beta chains below, sequenced in a study of early T cells in non-severe SARS-CoV-2 infection. Each CDR3 protein is one row after TCRdb ran MiXCR on the 5' RACE reads. The data hold 70,000 to 85,000 distinct CDR3 sequences, with roughly an eighth observed a single time. The sequencing used whole blood, collected at baseline. The receptor source for this set is an adult who was a healthcare worker with PCR-confirmed SARS-CoV-2 infection or an uninfected control (not recorded which). The donor label of this sample is uncertain.

This CDR3 reads CASSSRDFPYEQYF. CDR3 DNA sequence: TGTGCCAGCAGTTCCCGGGACTTCCCCTACGAGCAGTACTTC. The V and J genes are TRBV6-2 or TRBV6-3 and TRBJ2-7; a weak D match, TRBD2 (6 bases). The CDR3 spans 14 residues. Germline V gene data show CDR1 as MNHEY and CDR2 as SVGEGT. V was pared by 4 bases and J by 2 bases, with 12 bases between.

This clonotype was observed a few times. V gene TRBV7-8 combines with J gene TRBJ2-7, with TRBD1 matching 11 bases. Germline loops: CDR1 SGHVS, CDR2 FQNEAQ. The CDR3 spans 17 residues. Losses at the gene ends were 4 bases for V and 11 bases for J; bases not matched to a gene: 19. The CDR3 sequence: CASSSHAGRDRGYQEYF. In nucleotides, the CDR3 is TGTGCCAGCAGCTCCCACGCGGGCCGGGACAGGGGGTATCAAGAGTACTTC.

V usage is TRBV6-5 and J usage is TRBJ1-2, with D perhaps TRBD1 (6 bases). The CDR3 covers 15 residues. V lost 0 bases and J lost 6, with 14 bases in between. Looked up from germline, CDR1 is MNHEY and CDR2 is SVGAGI. CDR3 bases: TGTGCCAGCAGTTACTCAAAGGGGGACCCAAATGGCTACACCTTC. The encoded protein is CASSYSKGDPNGYTF.

The chain employs TRBV6-1 and TRBJ2-7; D is ambiguous. Trimming took off 3 bases at V and 2 bases at J, with 8 bases between the two ends. Germline V gene lookup returns CDR1 MNHNS and CDR2 SASEGT. This CDR3 spans 13 amino acids. This CDR3 is CASSEYVAYEQYF. The CDR3 DNA sequence: TGTGCCAGCAGTGAGTATGTAGCCTACGAGCAGTACTTC.

The V and J genes are TRBV7-9 and TRBJ1-1; 8 nucleotides align to TRBD1. With V trimmed by 11 bases and J by 4 bases, 9 bases remained unmatched. CDR3 length: 13 amino acids. Per the germline V gene, CDR1 is SEHNR and CDR2 is FQNEAQ (reference sequence). CDR3 sequence reads: CAGHRGTGTEAFF. The CDR3 bases are TGTGCCGGTCATCGGGGGACAGGCACTGAAGCTTTCTTT.

This clonotype was detected ten times or more. V is TRBV10-3 and J is TRBJ2-2; 7 bases agree with TRBD2. CDR1 is ENHRY, CDR2 SYGVKD, per germline. The trim removed 0 bases at V and 2 bases at J, leaving 3 bases unmatched. This CDR3 comprises 16 residues. The CDR3 sequence is CAISESPSGNTGELFF. The CDR3 bases are TGTGCCATCAGTGAGTCGCCTAGCGGAAACACCGGGGAGCTGTTTTTT.

This clonotype was observed many times. The CDR3 spells CASTAGPVTRNYGYTF. In DNA form, the CDR3 reads TGTGCCAGCACCGCGGGACCTGTCACTCGAAACTATGGCTACACCTTC. The V gene is TRBV6-2 or TRBV6-3, the J gene TRBJ1-2; perhaps TRBD1 as D (5 bases). From germline, CDR1 is MNHEY and CDR2 SVGEGT. V lost 7 bases and J 2 bases, leaving 20 bases between the germline ends. The CDR3 contains 16 residues.

The V and J genes are TRBV7-6 and TRBJ2-3; the D is unclear. The CDR3 runs to 15 residues. The germline gives CDR1 SGHVS, CDR2 FNYEAQ. The V gene lost 1 base and the J gene lost 2 bases, with 10 bases spanning the gap. The CDR3 nucleotides read TGTGCCAGCAGCTTAGGCGGTCTGATCACAGATACGCAGTATTTT. Translation gives CASSLGGLITDTQYF.

The chain joins TRBV20-1 to TRBJ1-2; TRBD1 might be the D (6 bases). The CDR3 has 13 residues. Trimming left V 5 bases short and J 0 bases short, with 10 bases between. Germline V gives CDR1 DFQATT, CDR2 SNEGSKA (reference sequence). The CDR3 sequence: CSAVQGSNYGYTF. The CDR3 DNA reads TGCAGTGCTGTACAGGGTTCTAACTATGGCTACACCTTC.

The chain uses TRBV7-2 and TRBJ2-5; TRBD1 is a possible D gene (6 bases). V gave up 2 bases and J gave up 0 bases, with 10 bases separating them. The CDR3 loop spans 15 amino acids. Germline values: CDR1 SGHTA, CDR2 FQGNSA. The CDR3 DNA reads as TGTGCCAGCAGCTTAAGGACAGCCCACCAAGAGACCCAGTACTTC. Translation: CASSLRTAHQETQYF.

There are many counts of this clonotype. The chain joins TRBV4-1 to TRBJ2-5, with TRBD1 matching 11 bases. CDR1 and CDR2 (germline): MGHRA, YSYEKL. The CDR3 loop spans 17 amino acids. Trimming removed 0 bases from V and 6 bases from J; junction bases left unmatched: 9. The CDR3 loop reads CASSQDYSRDRGKTQYF. The CDR3 DNA sequence: TGCGCCAGCAGCCAAGATTATTCTCGGGACAGGGGGAAGACCCAGTACTTC.

The V gene is TRBV7-8, the J gene TRBJ2-7; D gene ambiguous. There are 14 residues in the CDR3. Germline CDR1 is SGHVS and CDR2 is FQNEAQ. Between the trimmed V and J ends, which lost 5 bases and 1 base, there was a span of 12 bases. CDR3: CASSIGDTSYEQYF. The CDR3 region has the DNA TGTGCCAGCAGCATTGGGGATACATCCTACGAGCAGTACTTC.